This paragraph covers one T cell receptor beta chain sequence. Per the original methods: Amplification with reference gene primers provided the estimates of nucleated cell counts. This table comes from immunoSEQ multiplex PCR, and its TCRdb copy is limited to in-frame clones, with some not included. The V and J calls and clone size come from that table; D and trimming were worked out from the DNA. This repertoire shows 59,000 or so clones, about 80% found once; its top ten account for 3% to 4%. The CDR3 runs to 15 residues. This entry comes from a study of blood T cell repertoires in COVID-19. Study background: The United States, Italy and Spain were the sources of the acute and convalescent COVID-19 samples. From T cells, B-cell-depleted T cells, or PBMCs came the material, which was cDNA or gDNA.

Sequenced sample: peripheral blood. The source is a man aged 55 to 70 with acute or convalescent COVID-19. The chain is built from TRBV21-1 and TRBJ1-1; TRBD1 is the table's D call, not checked against the DNA. TRBV21-1 is flagged as a pseudogene. The DNA for the CDR3 is TGTGCCAGCACTCTGTCTCGGCGCAGGGGGACTGAAGCTTTCTTT. Protein product: CASTLSRRRGTEAFF.